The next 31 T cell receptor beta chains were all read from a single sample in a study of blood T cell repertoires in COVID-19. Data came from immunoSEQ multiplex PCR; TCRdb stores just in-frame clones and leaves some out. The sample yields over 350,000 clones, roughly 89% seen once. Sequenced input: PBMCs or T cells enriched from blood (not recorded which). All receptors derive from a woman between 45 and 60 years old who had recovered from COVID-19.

The CDR3 reads CASSIDDSIFGNTIYF. CDR3 in DNA: TGTGCCAGTAGTATAGACGACAGCATCTTCGGAAACACCATATATTTT. The chain couples TRBV19 to TRBJ1-3; D may be TRBD1 (5 bases). Trimming took 0 bases from V and 4 from J, leaving 13 bases between them. From germline, CDR1 is LNHDA and CDR2 SQIVND (reference sequence). The CDR3 sequence is 16 residues long.

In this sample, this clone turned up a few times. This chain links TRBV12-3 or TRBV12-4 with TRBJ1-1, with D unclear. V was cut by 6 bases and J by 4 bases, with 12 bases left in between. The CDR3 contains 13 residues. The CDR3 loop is CASSPLRSTEAFF. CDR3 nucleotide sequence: TGTGCCAGCAGCCCGTTGAGGAGCACTGAAGCTTTCTTT.

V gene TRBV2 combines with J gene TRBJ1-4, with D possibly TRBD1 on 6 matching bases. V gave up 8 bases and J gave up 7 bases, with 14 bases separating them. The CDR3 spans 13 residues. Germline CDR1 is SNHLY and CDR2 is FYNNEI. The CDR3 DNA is TGTGCCAGCCGGGGGGGGCATGGTGAAAAACTGTTTTTT. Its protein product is CASRGGHGEKLFF.

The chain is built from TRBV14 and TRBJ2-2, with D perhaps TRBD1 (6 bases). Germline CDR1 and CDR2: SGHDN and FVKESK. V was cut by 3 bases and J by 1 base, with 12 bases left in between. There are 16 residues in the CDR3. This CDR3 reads CASSQRTALNTGELFF. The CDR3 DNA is TGTGCCAGCAGCCAGCGGACAGCTCTGAACACCGGGGAGCTGTTTTTT. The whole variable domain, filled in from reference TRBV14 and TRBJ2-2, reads EAGVTQFPSHSVIEKGQTVTLRCDPISGHDNLYWYRRVMGKEIKFLLHFVKESKQDESGMPNNRFLAERTGGTYSTLKVQPAELEDSGVYFCASSQRTALNTGELFFGEGSRLTVL.

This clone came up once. The CDR3 nucleotides are TGTGCCAGCAGCTTAAGCGTAGATACGCAGTATTTT. Translation: CASSLSVDTQYF. The chain combines TRBV13 with TRBJ2-3; D gene unclear. Trimming left V 2 bases short and J 5 bases short, with 5 bases between. Per germline, CDR1 PRHDT and CDR2 FYEKMQ (reference sequence). CDR3 length: 12 residues.

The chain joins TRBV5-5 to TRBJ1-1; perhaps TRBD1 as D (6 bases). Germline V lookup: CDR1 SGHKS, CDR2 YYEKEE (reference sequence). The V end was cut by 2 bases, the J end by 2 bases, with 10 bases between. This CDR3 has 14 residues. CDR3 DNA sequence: TGTGCCAGCAGCTTCGGACAGACAAACACTGAAGCTTTCTTT. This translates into CASSFGQTNTEAFF.

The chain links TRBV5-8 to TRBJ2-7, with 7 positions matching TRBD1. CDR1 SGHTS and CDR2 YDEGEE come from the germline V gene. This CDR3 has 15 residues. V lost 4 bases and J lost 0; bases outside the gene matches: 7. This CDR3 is CASSTTGSLSYEQYF. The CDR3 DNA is TGTGCCAGCAGCACGACAGGGTCCCTCTCCTACGAGCAGTACTTC.

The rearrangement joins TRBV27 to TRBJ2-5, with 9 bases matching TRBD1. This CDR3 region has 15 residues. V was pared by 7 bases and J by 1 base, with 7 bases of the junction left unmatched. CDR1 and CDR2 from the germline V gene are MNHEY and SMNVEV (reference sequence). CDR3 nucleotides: TGTGCCAGCAAAAACTGGACAGGGGCCCAAGAGACCCAGTACTTC. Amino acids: CASKNWTGAQETQYF.

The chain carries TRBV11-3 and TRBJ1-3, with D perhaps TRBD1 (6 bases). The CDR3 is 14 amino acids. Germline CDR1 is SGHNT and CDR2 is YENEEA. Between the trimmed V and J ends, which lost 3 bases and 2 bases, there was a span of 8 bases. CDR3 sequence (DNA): TGTGCCAGCAGCTTCTCAGGGGCTGGAAACACCATATATTTT. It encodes CASSFSGAGNTIYF.

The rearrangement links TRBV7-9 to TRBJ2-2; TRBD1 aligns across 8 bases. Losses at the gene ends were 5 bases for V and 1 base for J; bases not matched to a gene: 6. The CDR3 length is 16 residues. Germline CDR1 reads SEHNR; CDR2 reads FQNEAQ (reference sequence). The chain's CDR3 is CASSPSGQVNTGELFF. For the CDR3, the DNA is TGTGCCAGCAGCCCTTCGGGACAGGTGAACACCGGGGAGCTGTTTTTT.

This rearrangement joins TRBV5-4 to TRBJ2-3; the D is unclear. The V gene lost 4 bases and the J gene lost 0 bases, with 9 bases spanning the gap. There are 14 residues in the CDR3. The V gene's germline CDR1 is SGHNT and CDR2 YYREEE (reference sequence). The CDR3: CASSNLSSTDTQYF. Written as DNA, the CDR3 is TGTGCCAGCAGCAATCTCTCTAGCACAGATACGCAGTATTTT.

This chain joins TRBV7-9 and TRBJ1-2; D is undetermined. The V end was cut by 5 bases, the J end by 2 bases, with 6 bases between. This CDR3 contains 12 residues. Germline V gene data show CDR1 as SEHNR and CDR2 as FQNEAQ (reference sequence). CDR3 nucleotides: TGTGCCAGCAGCGGACTAAACTATGGCTACACCTTC. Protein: CASSGLNYGYTF. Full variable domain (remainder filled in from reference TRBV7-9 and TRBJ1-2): DTGVSQNPRHKITKRGQNVTFRCDPISEHNRLYWYRQTLGQGPEFLTYFQNEAQLEKSRLLSDRFSAERPKGSFSTLEIQRTEQGDSAMYLCASSGLNYGYTFGSGTRLTVV.

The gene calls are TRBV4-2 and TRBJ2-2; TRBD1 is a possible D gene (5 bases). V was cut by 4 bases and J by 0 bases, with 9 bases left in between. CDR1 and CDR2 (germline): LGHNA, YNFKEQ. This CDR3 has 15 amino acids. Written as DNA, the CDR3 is TGTGCCAGCAGCCCCCCGACAGCGAACACCGGGGAGCTGTTTTTT. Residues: CASSPPTANTGELFF.

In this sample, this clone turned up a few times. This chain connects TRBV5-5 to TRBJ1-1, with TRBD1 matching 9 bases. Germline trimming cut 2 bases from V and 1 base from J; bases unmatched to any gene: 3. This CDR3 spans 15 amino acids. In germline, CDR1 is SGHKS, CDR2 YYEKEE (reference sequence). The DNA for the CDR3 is TGTGCCAGCAGCTTCTGGACAGGGGCGAACACTGAAGCTTTCTTT. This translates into CASSFWTGANTEAFF.

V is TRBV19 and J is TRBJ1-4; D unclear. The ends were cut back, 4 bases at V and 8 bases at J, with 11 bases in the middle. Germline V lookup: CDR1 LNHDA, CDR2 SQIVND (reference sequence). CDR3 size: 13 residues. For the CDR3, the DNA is TGTGCCAGTAGTAAGGACTGGAGGGAAAAACTGTTTTTT. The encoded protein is CASSKDWREKLFF.

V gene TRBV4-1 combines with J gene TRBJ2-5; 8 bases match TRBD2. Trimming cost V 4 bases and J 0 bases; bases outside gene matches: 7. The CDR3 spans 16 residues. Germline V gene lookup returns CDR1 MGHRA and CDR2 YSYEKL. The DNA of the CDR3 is TGCGCCAGCAGCCCACGTGGCGGGGGGTACCAAGAGACCCAGTACTTC. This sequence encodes CASSPRGGGYQETQYF.

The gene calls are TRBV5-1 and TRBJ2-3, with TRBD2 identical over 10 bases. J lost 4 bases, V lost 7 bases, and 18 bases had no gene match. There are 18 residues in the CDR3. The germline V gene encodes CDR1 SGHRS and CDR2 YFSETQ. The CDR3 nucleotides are TGCGCCAGCTCCCGACGGCTTGCTAGCGGGGGAGAGGCAGATACGCAGTATTTT. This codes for CASSRRLASGGEADTQYF.

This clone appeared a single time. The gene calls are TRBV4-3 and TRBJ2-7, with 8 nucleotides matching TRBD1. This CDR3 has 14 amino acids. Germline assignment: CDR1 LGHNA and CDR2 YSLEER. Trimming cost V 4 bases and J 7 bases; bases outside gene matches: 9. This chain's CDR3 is CASSPDRVLGEQYF. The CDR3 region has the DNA TGCGCCAGCAGCCCGGACAGGGTCCTCGGGGAGCAGTACTTC.

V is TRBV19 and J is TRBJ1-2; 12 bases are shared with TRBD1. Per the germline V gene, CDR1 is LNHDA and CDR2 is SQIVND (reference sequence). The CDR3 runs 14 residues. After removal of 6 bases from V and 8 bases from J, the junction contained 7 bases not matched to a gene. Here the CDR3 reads CASSPGQGALGYTF. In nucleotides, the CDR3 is TGTGCCAGTAGCCCGGGACAGGGGGCGTTGGGCTACACCTTC.

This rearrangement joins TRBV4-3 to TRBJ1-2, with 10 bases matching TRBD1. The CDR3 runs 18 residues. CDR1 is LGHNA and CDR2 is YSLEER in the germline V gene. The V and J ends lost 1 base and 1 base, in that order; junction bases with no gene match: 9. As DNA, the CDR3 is TGCGCCAGCAGCCAAGCCTTGACAGGGGGCGGTATTAACTATGGCTACACCTTC. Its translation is CASSQALTGGGINYGYTF.

CDR3 sequence: CASSQDWSQGTGANVLTF. The CDR3 nucleotides read TGTGCCAGCAGCCAAGATTGGTCGCAGGGGACTGGGGCCAACGTCCTGACTTTC. The chain is built from TRBV4-2 and TRBJ2-6, with a possible D match to TRBD1 (6 bases). CDR1 LGHNA and CDR2 YNFKEQ come from the germline V gene. There are 18 residues in the CDR3. With 0 bases removed from V and 2 bases from J, the gap between germline ends came to 14 bases.

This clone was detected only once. The DNA for the CDR3 is TGTGCCAGTAGTGGGGACAGAACGAACACTGAAGCTTTCTTT. Protein: CASSGDRTNTEAFF. The chain employs TRBV19 and TRBJ1-1, with TRBD1 matching 7 bases. This CDR3 is 14 amino acids long. Germline V gene data show CDR1 as LNHDA and CDR2 as SQIVND (reference sequence). J gave up 1 base and V 5 bases, and 4 bases lay outside the gene matches.

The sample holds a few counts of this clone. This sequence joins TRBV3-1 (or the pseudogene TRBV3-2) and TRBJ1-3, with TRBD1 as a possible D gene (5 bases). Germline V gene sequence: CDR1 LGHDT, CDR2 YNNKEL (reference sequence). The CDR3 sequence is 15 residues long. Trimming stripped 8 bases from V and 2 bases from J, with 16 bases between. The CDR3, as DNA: TGTGCCAGCCGCCCGGGGGGAGGGGCTGGAAACACCATATATTTT. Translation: CASRPGGGAGNTIYF.

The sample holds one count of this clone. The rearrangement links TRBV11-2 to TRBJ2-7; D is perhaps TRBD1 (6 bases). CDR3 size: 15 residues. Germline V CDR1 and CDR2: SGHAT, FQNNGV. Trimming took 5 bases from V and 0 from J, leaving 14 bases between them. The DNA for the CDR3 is TGTGCCAGCAGCAATCAGGGGCTGCCCTCCTACGAGCAGTACTTC. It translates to CASSNQGLPSYEQYF.

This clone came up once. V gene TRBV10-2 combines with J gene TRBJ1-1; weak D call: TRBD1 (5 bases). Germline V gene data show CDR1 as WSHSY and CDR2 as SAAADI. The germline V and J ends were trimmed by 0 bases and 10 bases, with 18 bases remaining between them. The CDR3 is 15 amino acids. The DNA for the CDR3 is TGCGCCAGCAGTGAGTCGAGACCGGTCGGGGGGTTAGCTTTCTTT. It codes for CASSESRPVGGLAFF.

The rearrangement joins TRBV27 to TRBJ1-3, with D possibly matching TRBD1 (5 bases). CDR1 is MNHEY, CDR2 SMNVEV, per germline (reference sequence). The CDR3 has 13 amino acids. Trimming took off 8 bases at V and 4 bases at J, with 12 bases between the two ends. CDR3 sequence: CASGGGTGNTIYF. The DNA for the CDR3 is TGTGCCAGCGGGGGGGGAACCGGAAACACCATATATTTT.

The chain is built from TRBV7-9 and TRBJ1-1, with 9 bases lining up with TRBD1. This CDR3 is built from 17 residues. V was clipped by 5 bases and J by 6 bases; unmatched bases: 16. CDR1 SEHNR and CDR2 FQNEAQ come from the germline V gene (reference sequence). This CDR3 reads CASSQASTRGQGSEAFF. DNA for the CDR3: TGTGCCAGCAGCCAAGCGTCCACCCGCGGACAGGGGTCTGAAGCTTTCTTT.

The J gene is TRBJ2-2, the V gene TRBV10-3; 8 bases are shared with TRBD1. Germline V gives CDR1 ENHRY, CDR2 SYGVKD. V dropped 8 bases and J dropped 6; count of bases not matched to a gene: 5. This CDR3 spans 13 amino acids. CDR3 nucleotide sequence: TGTGCCATCGGACAGGGATGGGCCGGGGAGCTGTTTTTT. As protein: CAIGQGWAGELFF.

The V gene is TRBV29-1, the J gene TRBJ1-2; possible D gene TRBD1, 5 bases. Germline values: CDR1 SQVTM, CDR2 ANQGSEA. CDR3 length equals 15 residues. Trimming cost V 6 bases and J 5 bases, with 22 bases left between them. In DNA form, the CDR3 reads TGCAGCGTGGCCCAGGTCGGGGGTCCCGGGTATGGCTACACCTTC. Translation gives CSVAQVGGPGYGYTF.

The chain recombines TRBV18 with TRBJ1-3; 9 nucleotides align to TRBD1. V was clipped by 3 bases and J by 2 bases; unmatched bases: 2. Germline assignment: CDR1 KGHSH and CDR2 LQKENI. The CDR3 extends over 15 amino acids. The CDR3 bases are TGTGCCAGCTCACCCGGGACAGGGCCTGGAAACACCATATATTTT. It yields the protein CASSPGTGPGNTIYF.

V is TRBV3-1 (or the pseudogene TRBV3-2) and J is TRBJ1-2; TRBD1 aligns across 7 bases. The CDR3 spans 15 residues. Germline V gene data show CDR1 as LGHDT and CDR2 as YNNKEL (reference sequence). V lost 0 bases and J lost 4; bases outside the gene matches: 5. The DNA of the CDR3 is TGTGCCAGCAGCCAAGATCGGGACAGCGCCTATGGCTACACCTTC. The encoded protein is CASSQDRDSAYGYTF.